Sequencing of this T cell receptor beta chain was carried out in a study of cytomegalovirus exposure and HLA in healthy donors. As regards this clone: Its antigen is still unknown.

This CDR3 has 15 residues. Trimming pared 4 bases from V and 4 bases from J, leaving 16 bases between. The V gene's germline CDR1 is MDHEN and CDR2 SYDVKM. The PCR contained 60 Vbeta and 13 Jbeta primers. Profiling relied on immunoSEQ multiplex PCR, and the TCRdb table lists in-frame clones only, not all of them. The sample comprises about 91,000 clones, 70% to 90% of which are singletons, and approximately 2.3% rests with the top ten. Findings and caveats of the study: It was only CMV serostatus that was available as immune exposure information. Prediction of most subjects' HLA-A and HLA-B alleles by TCR beta sequences was reportedly accurate. An analysis done earlier found most TCR beta V segments productive about 87% or about 30% of the time.

What was sequenced was PBMCs. This chain connects TRBV28 to TRBJ2-5; possibly TRBD2 for D (6 bases). The source is a man aged 18-30 years in good health and CMV-seronegative. This CDR3 is CASSSLGGSRETQYF. The CDR3 bases are TGTGCCAGCAGTTCCCTGGGGGGTTCACGAGAGACCCAGTACTTC.